This T cell receptor (beta chain) was recovered during a study of blood T cell repertoires in COVID-19. About the study: Italy, Spain and the United States were the sources of the convalescent and acute COVID-19 samples. PBMCs, B-cell-depleted T cells, or T cells provided the cDNA or gDNA that made up the material.

The V gene's germline CDR1 is MDHEN and CDR2 SYDVKM. There are 12 residues in the CDR3. V lost 6 bases and J lost 3, with 6 bases in between. The authors' processing: Estimated nucleated cell counts came from reference gene primer amplification. Sequencing used immunoSEQ multiplex PCR; TCRdb keeps in-frame clones, though not all of them. V and J calls and clone size are copied from that table; D and trimming were computed from the DNA. The sample includes 150,000 to 200,000 clones, 80% to 85% of them seen just once. This receptor was identified in a man between 65 and 79 years old with active or convalescent COVID-19. The V call is TRBV28, the J call TRBJ1-5; D call uncertain. Sequenced sample: peripheral blood. CDR3 sequence: CASRSVNQPQHF. For the CDR3, the DNA is TGTGCCAGCAGGTCTGTCAATCAGCCCCAGCATTTT.